The rows below give T cell receptor beta chains drawn from one sample of a study of T cell responses to AZD1222 COVID-19 vaccine. Clones were read by immunoSEQ multiplex PCR, and TCRdb kept only the in-frame ones, dropping some. The repertoire holds some 120,000 clones, 88% seen once, with about 8.3% in the top ten. Sequences were derived from peripheral blood, sampled on day 0 of AZD1222 vaccination. These receptor sequences come from an adult in good health. Both conserved end residues are part of each CDR3. The order of the fields is CDR3 DNA, CDR3 protein, D gene, V gene, J gene. The D gene is left open where the match is weak.

TGTGCCAGCAGTTTCATAGGCTACGAGCAGTACTTC	CASSFIGYEQYF	.	TRBV28	TRBJ2-7
TGCGCCTGCAGTAATTCCTACGAGCAGTACTTC	CACSNSYEQYF	.	TRBV5-1	TRBJ2-7
TGTGCCAGCAGCGCCGAACAGGGCTCTGGAAACACCATATATTTT	CASSAEQGSGNTIYF	.	TRBV9	TRBJ1-3
TGTGCCAGCAGCTTGGGGGGGACAGCCACAGATACGCAGTATTTT	CASSLGGTATDTQYF	TRBD1	TRBV5-4	TRBJ2-3
TGTGCCACCAGTGATTTAAAGAGGGGTCGCACCGGGGAGCTGTTTTTT	CATSDLKRGRTGELFF	.	TRBV24-1	TRBJ2-2
TGTGCCAGTAGTACCGGGACAGGGCTAGATCTGGATGGCTACACCTTC	CASSTGTGLDLDGYTF	TRBD1	TRBV19	TRBJ1-2
TGTGCCACCAGCAGAGATCGGGAAAGGAGCAACGAGCAGTACTTC	CATSRDRERSNEQYF	.	TRBV15	TRBJ2-7
TGTGCCAGCAGCCACATCGTTGGGGGTCCCCAGCATTTT	CASSHIVGGPQHF	.	TRBV7-2	TRBJ1-5
TGTGCCAGCAGCGCGCCGGGACCCTCCTACAATGAGCAGTTCTTC	CASSAPGPSYNEQFF	.	TRBV5-4	TRBJ2-1
TGTGCCACCAGTGATGGTGGGACCCCAGGGCAGTACTTC	CATSDGGTPGQYF	.	TRBV24-1	TRBJ2-7
TGCGCCAGCAGTGAAACTGCCTCCACAGATACGCAGTATTTT	CASSETASTDTQYF	.	TRBV10-2	TRBJ2-3